This T cell receptor beta chain was sequenced in a study of T cell responses to AZD1222 COVID-19 vaccine (dated by TCRdb to about 2021). Broadly, across the study: Because spike-specific TCR depth and breadth did not differ between the two schedules, AZD1222 recipients who got a second dose at roughly 4 weeks were pooled with those who got a second dose at roughly 12 weeks. Trial participants were enrolled by age into subgroups of 18-55, 56-69 and 70-plus years, and roughly 150, 30 and 60 TCR-sequenced participants, respectively, were included in these subgroups. TCR sequencing was performed for 230 to 250 trial participants, of whom approximately 200 were given two doses of AZD1222 and roughly 25 were given two doses of MenACWY control vaccine. On the study overall, not on this receptor specifically: Because no day 14 peak-response samples were available, the repertoires could be characterized only after the peak T cell response. The vaccine-associated CD4 TCRs covered the entire spike protein, and the dominant responses fell in regions 160-218 and 743-854. Most participants were white British and females outnumbered males, and the authors suggested that clonal diversity may have been underestimated. A significant rise in spike-specific TCR breadth and depth was observed after two AZD1222 doses relative to day 0 and relative to MenACWY recipients. Nearly half of unique spike-specific TCRs reportedly recognized epitopes outside regions mutated in the B.1.351 and B.1.1.7 variants. Conclusions about previously exposed vaccinees are limited, since just six AZD1222 recipients were seropositive for SARS-CoV-2 at baseline. The 56-69-year group was small, and its depth increase did not reach significance, likely because of low power.

The sample's time point label is to be understood as: baseline before first vaccination. The vaccinee samples were drawn from two UK trials, COV001 and COV002, one of which was a single-blind randomized controlled phase 2/3 trial testing AZD1222 (ChAdOx1 nCoV-19) in healthy adults. For TCRbeta chain sequencing, PBMC samples were collected from trial participants at day 0 and at day 28 after the second dose. This clone was recorded a few times. Its cognate antigen has yet to be identified. One base away there is no much larger clone; base qualities are not given. Unmatched junction bases come to 6, with V trimmed by 4 bases and J by 0 bases. The CDR3 runs 16 residues from the cysteine to the phenylalanine. The kept DNA is CDR3 alone, 48 bases in frame from the first base. Per the germline V gene, SGHRS is the CDR1 and YFSETQ is the CDR2. The CDR3 regions of human TCRbeta chains were analyzed by immunosequencing. The authors processed their data as follows. TCRs in the repertoires were compared against a reference library of SARS-CoV-2-specific TCRs that had been generated with the MIRA antigen-specificity platform. Breadth meant the fraction of unique TCRs that were SARS-CoV-2-associated, whereas depth meant the fraction of total T cells that were SARS-CoV-2-associated. Using the MIRA data, each spike-specific TCR was mapped to the spike region that the TCR reacts to and placed in a CD4 or CD8 class. Log10-transformed breadth and depth values were compared by one-way ANOVA with Sidak's multiple comparisons tests. Drawn from immuneACCESS, this table holds only the in-frame rearrangements with V and J called that TCRdb kept. Clones are partly lost; checked studies trace under half to an unresolved V gene and leave the rest unexplained. That table furnishes V, J and clone size, whereas the DNA furnished D and trimming. This sample gives about 140,000 clones in total; roughly nine tenths of them show up just once. About 1.5% of the sample lies in the top ten.

The chain uses TRBV5-1 and TRBJ2-2, with 7 junctional bases fitting TRBD1. This receptor was taken from an adult in good health. Sequenced here: peripheral blood, sampled on day 0 of AZD1222 vaccination. The DNA sequence is given as TGCGCCAGCAGCCTGGGACAGCTCACGAACACCGGGGAGCTGTTTTTT. This is translated as CASSLGQLTNTGELFF.